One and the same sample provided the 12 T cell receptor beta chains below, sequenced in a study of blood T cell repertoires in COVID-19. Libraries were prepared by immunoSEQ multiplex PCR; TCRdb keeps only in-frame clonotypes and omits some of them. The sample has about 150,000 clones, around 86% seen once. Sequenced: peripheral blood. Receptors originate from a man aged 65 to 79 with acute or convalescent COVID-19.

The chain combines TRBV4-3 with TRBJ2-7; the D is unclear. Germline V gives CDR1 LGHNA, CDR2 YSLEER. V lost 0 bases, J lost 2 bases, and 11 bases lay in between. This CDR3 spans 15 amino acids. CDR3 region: CASSQEVQNPYEQYF. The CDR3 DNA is TGCGCCAGCAGCCAAGAGGTACAAAATCCCTACGAGCAGTACTTC.

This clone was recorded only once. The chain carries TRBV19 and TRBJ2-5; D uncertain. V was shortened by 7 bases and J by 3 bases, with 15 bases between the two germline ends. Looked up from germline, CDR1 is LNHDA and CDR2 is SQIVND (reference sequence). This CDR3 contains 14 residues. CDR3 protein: CASTPIPGEETQYF. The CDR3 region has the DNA TGTGCCAGTACCCCTATCCCCGGAGAAGAGACCCAGTACTTC.

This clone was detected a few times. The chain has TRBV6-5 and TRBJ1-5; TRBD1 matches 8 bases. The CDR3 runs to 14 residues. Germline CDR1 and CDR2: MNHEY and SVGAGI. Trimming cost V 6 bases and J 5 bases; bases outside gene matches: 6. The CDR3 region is CASSPTGVDQPQHF. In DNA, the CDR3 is TGTGCCAGCAGCCCGACAGGGGTTGATCAGCCCCAGCATTTT.

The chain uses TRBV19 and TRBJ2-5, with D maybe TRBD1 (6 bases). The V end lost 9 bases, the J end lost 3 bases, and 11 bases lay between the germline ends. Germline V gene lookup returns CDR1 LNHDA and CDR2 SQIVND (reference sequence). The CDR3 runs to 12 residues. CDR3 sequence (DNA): TGTGCCAGCGGACAGAGAAAAGAGACCCAGTACTTC. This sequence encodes CASGQRKETQYF.

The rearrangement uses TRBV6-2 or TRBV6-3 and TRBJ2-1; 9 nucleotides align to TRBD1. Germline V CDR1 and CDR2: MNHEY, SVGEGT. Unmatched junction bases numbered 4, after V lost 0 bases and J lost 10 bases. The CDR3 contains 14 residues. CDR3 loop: CASSYSTDRGEQFF. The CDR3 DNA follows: TGTGCCAGCAGTTACTCAACGGACAGGGGAGAGCAGTTCTTC.

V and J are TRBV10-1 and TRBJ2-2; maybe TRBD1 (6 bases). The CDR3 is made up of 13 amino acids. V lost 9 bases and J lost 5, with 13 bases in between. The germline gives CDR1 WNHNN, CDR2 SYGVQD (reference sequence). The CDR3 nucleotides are TGCGCCAGGCAGGGGACCCCAACCGGGGAGCTGTTTTTT. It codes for CARQGTPTGELFF.

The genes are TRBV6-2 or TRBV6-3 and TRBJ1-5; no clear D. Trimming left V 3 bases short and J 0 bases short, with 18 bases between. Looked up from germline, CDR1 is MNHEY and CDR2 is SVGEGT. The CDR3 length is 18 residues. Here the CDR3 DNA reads TGTGCCAGCAGTTATCACGCCGGGAGATTTTATAGCAATCAGCCCCAGCATTTT. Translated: CASSYHAGRFYSNQPQHF.

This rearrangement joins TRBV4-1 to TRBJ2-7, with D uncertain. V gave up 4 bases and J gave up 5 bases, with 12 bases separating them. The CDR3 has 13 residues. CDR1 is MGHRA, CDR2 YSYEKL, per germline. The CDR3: CASSPAALDEQYF. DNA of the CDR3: TGCGCCAGCAGCCCTGCAGCGCTGGACGAGCAGTACTTC.

The CDR3: CASSLDSGYNQPQHF. The CDR3 DNA reads TGCGCCAGCAGCCTGGACAGTGGGTACAATCAGCCCCAGCATTTT. The chain has TRBV5-1 and TRBJ1-5; tentatively, D is TRBD1 (6 bases). Trimming shortened V by 4 bases and J by 3 bases, and 14 bases separated the two germline ends. The length of the CDR3 is 15 residues. CDR1 and CDR2 from the germline V gene are SGHRS and YFSETQ.

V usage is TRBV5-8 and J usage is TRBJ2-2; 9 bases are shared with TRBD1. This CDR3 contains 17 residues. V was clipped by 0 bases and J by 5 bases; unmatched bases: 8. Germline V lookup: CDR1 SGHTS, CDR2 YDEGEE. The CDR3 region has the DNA TGTGCCAGCAGCTTGGTTCTTCGGACAGGGGCAACCGGGGAGCTGTTTTTT. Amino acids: CASSLVLRTGATGELFF.

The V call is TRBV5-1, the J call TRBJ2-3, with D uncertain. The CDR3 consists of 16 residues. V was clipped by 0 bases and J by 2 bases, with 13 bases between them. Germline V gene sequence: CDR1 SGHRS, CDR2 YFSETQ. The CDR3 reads CASSLVGPQLTDTQYF. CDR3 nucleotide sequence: TGCGCCAGCAGCTTGGTTGGGCCTCAACTCACAGATACGCAGTATTTT.

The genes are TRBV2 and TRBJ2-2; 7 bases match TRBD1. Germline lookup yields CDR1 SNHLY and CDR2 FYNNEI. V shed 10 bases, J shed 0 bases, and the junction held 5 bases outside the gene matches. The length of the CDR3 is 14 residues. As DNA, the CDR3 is TGTGCCACCAGGGGGACACCGAACACCGGGGAGCTGTTTTTT. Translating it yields CATRGTPNTGELFF.